The present TCR beta chain was sequenced within a study of blood T cell repertoires in COVID-19 (dated by TCRdb to 2020 to 2021). Background on the whole study: Collaborator samples came from the United States, Italy and Spain and covered acute and convalescent phases of COVID-19. The material from the prospective study consisted of cDNA or gDNA derived from T cells, B-cell-depleted T cells, or PBMCs. Deeply sampled blood TCRbeta repertoires from subjects exposed to, actively infected with, or recovered from COVID-19 were included in the dataset. A freely available public database, intended as a resource for researchers studying the immune response to SARS-CoV-2, is where the repertoires were released. The samples were drawn from two sources: the first 160 participants of the ongoing ImmuneRACE study, and fewer than 1,500 subjects contributed by 6 global collaborators. The sample metadata nearly always contained a de-identified subject ID, COVID-19 status, age in years and sex. Where available, HLA class I and class II types were taken from metadata supplied by the sample provider and were not determined by assay-based typing.

Results the study describes overall, beyond this receptor: The amount of clinical and demographic metadata varied by source and participant and was provided uncurated.

CDR1 and CDR2 are drawn from the germline V gene: MGHRA, YSYEKL. From the cysteine through the phenylalanine, the CDR3 covers 15 amino acids. Only the CDR3 DNA stays, 45 bases, in frame from base 1. A distance of 10 bases separates the germline ends of V and J, which lose 2 bases and 5 bases respectively. The immunoSEQ Assay, a bias-controlled multiplex PCR, was used to amplify TCRbeta CDR3 regions from genomic DNA. The authors' pipeline ran thus. Within the assay, amplification of reference gene primers was used to estimate how many nucleated cells each sample contained. To quantify the absolute abundance of each unique TCRbeta CDR3 rearrangement, sequence reads were collapsed and filtered. For each sample, productive Simpson clonality was calculated as the square root of Simpson's diversity index across productive rearrangements. What TCRdb holds here is the immuneACCESS table cut down to in-frame rearrangements. Part of the clones is not present; checked against another copy, under half of the missing clones reflect an unresolved V gene, and the others are unexplained. For V, J and clone size, that table is used; D and trimming come from the DNA. A total of roughly 110,000 clones appear in this sample, 60% to 80% of them only once. The top ten constitute less than 1% of the sample.

Many counts were recorded for this clone. Its antigen has not been determined. Base qualities are missing; no much larger clone stands one base away. Whole blood was collected in K2EDTA tubes by collaborating institutions according to the institutions' own protocols. Collaborator samples were shipped for TCRbeta analysis as frozen whole blood, isolated PBMCs, or DNA extracted from either sample type. Sequencing was carried out using peripheral blood. The V and J segments used are TRBV4-1 and TRBJ1-6, and perhaps TRBD1 as D gene, on 6 matching bases. The source is a human donor with acute or convalescent COVID-19. The donor label of this sample is uncertain. The CDR3 reads CASSQFRDNNSPLHF. The bases are TGCGCCAGCAGCCAATTTCGGGACAATAATTCACCCCTCCACTTT.